A single sample gave rise to the 31 T cell receptor beta chains below, sequenced in a study of cytomegalovirus exposure and HLA in healthy donors listed by TCRdb under 2017. The library was made by the immunoSEQ multiplex PCR assay. The multiplex PCR relied on a mix of 60 forward primers for TCR Vbeta segments and 13 reverse primers for TCR Jbeta segments. The table comes from immuneACCESS by way of TCRdb, which keeps in-frame sequences with V and J called. Part of the clones is missing from these tables; in studies checked, under half for an unresolved V gene and the rest for unknown reasons. This sample is represented by 150,000 to 180,000 clones; more than 75% of them were singletons. Of the sample, roughly 5.9% is held by the ten largest clones. Sequencing was performed on PBMCs. The receptors were gathered from a woman in her thirties or forties in good health and CMV-seropositive.

This clone was recorded only once. The V call is TRBV11-2, the J call TRBJ2-1; D gene ambiguous. Germline V gene lookup returns CDR1 SGHAT and CDR2 FQNNGV. This CDR3 contains 16 residues. The V gene lost 1 base and the J gene lost 0 bases, with 10 bases spanning the gap. CDR3 protein: CASSLGWPSSYNEQFF. Written as DNA, the CDR3 is TGTGCCAGCAGCTTAGGTTGGCCTAGCTCCTACAATGAGCAGTTCTTC.

J is TRBJ2-7 and V is TRBV7-9; 15 bases map to TRBD2. The CDR3 sequence is 17 residues long. V gave up 4 bases and J gave up 3 bases; unmatched junction bases: 7. Germline V gives CDR1 SEHNR, CDR2 FQNEAQ (reference sequence). The CDR3 loop reads CASSYGTSGRFHYEQYF. The DNA for the CDR3 is TGTGCCAGCAGCTACGGGACTAGCGGGAGGTTCCACTACGAGCAGTACTTC.

The genes are TRBV5-1 and TRBJ2-1; 9 nucleotides agree with TRBD1. CDR3 length: 15 amino acids. CDR1 and CDR2 (germline): SGHRS, YFSETQ. V lost 3 bases and J lost 4; bases outside the gene matches: 5. The CDR3 sequence is CASSWRQGGYNEQFF. For the CDR3, the DNA is TGCGCCAGCAGCTGGAGACAGGGGGGATACAATGAGCAGTTCTTC.

The rearrangement joins TRBV19 to TRBJ1-1, with a weak D call TRBD1 (5 bases). The V gene's germline CDR1 is LNHDA and CDR2 SQIVND (reference sequence). V lost 5 bases and J 2 bases, leaving 15 bases between the germline ends. The CDR3 loop spans 15 amino acids. Here the CDR3 reads CASSYDRPRNTEAFF. The CDR3, as DNA: TGTGCCAGTAGTTACGACAGACCTCGAAACACTGAAGCTTTCTTT.

This chain uses TRBV9 with TRBJ2-3; TRBD1 might be the D (5 bases). Looked up from germline, CDR1 is SGDLS and CDR2 is YYNGEE. The CDR3 loop spans 14 amino acids. The ends were cut back, 0 bases at V and 9 bases at J, with 14 bases in the middle. CDR3 amino acids: CASSVEGLVGTQYF. DNA for the CDR3: TGTGCCAGCAGCGTAGAGGGGCTGGTCGGGACGCAGTATTTT.

The chain carries TRBV10-2 and TRBJ1-3; D is possibly TRBD1 (5 bases). The ends were cut back, 8 bases at V and 0 bases at J, with 11 bases in the middle. This CDR3 is 14 amino acids long. Germline V gene sequence: CDR1 WSHSY, CDR2 SAAADI. The CDR3 loop reads CASSAGDSGNTIYF. The DNA of the CDR3 is TGCGCCAGCTCTGCGGGGGACTCTGGAAACACCATATATTTT.

This clone was seen a single time. J is TRBJ1-1 and V is TRBV19; D is possibly TRBD1 (5 bases). Germline lookup yields CDR1 LNHDA and CDR2 SQIVND (reference sequence). Trimming left V 5 bases short and J 4 bases short, with 20 bases between. CDR3 length: 16 amino acids. The DNA of the CDR3 is TGTGCCAGTAGTCCAGTACGGGAGGGGAGTTCCACTGAAGCTTTCTTT. Its protein is CASSPVREGSSTEAFF.

In its sample, this clone was seen a few times. The junction departs from the called germline gene at one end, perhaps through a read error. The V call is TRBV7-9, the J call TRBJ2-7, with a tentative D call TRBD2 (6 bases). The germline V gene encodes CDR1 SEHNR and CDR2 FQNEAQ (reference sequence). This CDR3 is built from 12 residues. Written as DNA, the CDR3 is TGTTCCAGCAGCTTCTCGGGGGACGAGCAGTACTTC. This codes for CSSSFSGDEQYF.

This clone occurred a few times. This chain connects TRBV4-1 to TRBJ2-3; 7 positions agree with TRBD2. J was trimmed by 3 bases and V by 0 bases; bases with no gene match: 9. Germline V lookup: CDR1 MGHRA, CDR2 YSYEKL. CDR3 size: 17 residues. The CDR3, as DNA: TGCGCCAGCAGCCAAGACGGGGGGTTTTCGTCGACAGATACGCAGTATTTT. It is translated as CASSQDGGFSSTDTQYF.

This clone was counted only a few times. The gene calls are TRBV30 and TRBJ2-1; a weak D match, TRBD2 (6 bases). With 1 base removed from V and 7 bases from J, the gap between germline ends came to 26 bases. From germline, CDR1 is GTSNPN and CDR2 SVGIG (reference sequence). The CDR3 loop spans 18 amino acids. The DNA of the CDR3 is TGTGCCTGGAGTGCCCTGTCGTTCTCCACGGCGGGGTCTAATGAGCAGTTCTTC. Protein product: CAWSALSFSTAGSNEQFF.

The V call is TRBV9, the J call TRBJ2-7; D is perhaps TRBD2 (7 bases). The CDR3 sequence is 19 residues long. V shed 3 bases and J shed 2 bases, with 27 bases lying between them. Germline V gene data show CDR1 as SGDLS and CDR2 as YYNGEE. CDR3 sequence: CASSEAPSGRKGGTYEQYF. The DNA of the CDR3 is TGTGCCAGCAGCGAAGCCCCATCGGGTAGGAAGGGGGGGACCTACGAGCAGTACTTC. The whole variable domain, remainder taken from reference TRBV9 and TRBJ2-7, is DSGVTQTPKHLITATGQRVTLRCSPRSGDLSVYWYQQSLDQGLQFLIQYYNGEERAKGNILERFSAQQFPDLHSELNLSSLELGDSALYFCASSEAPSGRKGGTYEQYFGPGTRLTVT.

V gene TRBV5-4 combines with J gene TRBJ2-5, with 15 bases fitting TRBD2. The CDR3 is 15 residues long. Trimming removed 5 bases from V and 5 bases from J; junction bases left unmatched: 4. Germline CDR1 SGHNT, CDR2 YYREEE (reference sequence). The CDR3 loop is CASSSGLAGGETQYF. The CDR3 coding sequence is TGTGCCAGCAGTTCTGGACTAGCGGGAGGGGAGACCCAGTACTTC.

The chain recombines TRBV4-1 with TRBJ1-2; D gene uncertain. The CDR3 runs to 14 residues. Germline assignment: CDR1 MGHRA and CDR2 YSYEKL. V lost 4 bases and J lost 0, with 9 bases in between. CDR3 in amino acids: CASSPDPTNYGYTF. CDR3 nucleotide sequence: TGCGCCAGCAGCCCAGACCCCACTAACTATGGCTACACCTTC.

The V and J genes are TRBV28 and TRBJ1-5; TRBD1 agrees at 8 bases. The length of the CDR3 is 14 residues. Germline CDR1 reads MDHEN; CDR2 reads SYDVKM. Trimming took 8 bases from V and 4 from J; bases not matched to a gene: 7. The CDR3 nucleotides are TGTGCCAGCGTCCCGGGACAGGCGAATCAGCCCCAGCATTTT. Residues: CASVPGQANQPQHF.

The chain combines TRBV27 with TRBJ2-1, with 10 bases lining up with TRBD2. J gave up 9 bases and V 6 bases, and 11 bases lay outside the gene matches. The CDR3 consists of 15 residues. The germline V gene has CDR1 MNHEY and CDR2 SMNVEV (reference sequence). The DNA for the CDR3 is TGTGCCAGCAGACCAGCGGGAGGGCCTACGGGTGAGCAGTTCTTC. Residues: CASRPAGGPTGEQFF.

This chain links TRBV5-4 with TRBJ2-5; a weak D match, TRBD2 (6 bases). V lost 0 bases, J lost 4 bases, and 10 bases lay in between. In germline, CDR1 is SGHNT, CDR2 YYREEE (reference sequence). The CDR3 totals 14 residues. CDR3 bases: TGTGCCAGCAGCTTGGTCGGGAGTGGAGAGACCCAGTACTTC. Translation gives CASSLVGSGETQYF.

The chain couples TRBV18 to TRBJ2-3, with D unclear. From germline, CDR1 is KGHSH and CDR2 LQKENI. The length of the CDR3 is 12 residues. Deletions cut 5 bases from V and 6 bases from J, with 9 bases between. The CDR3, as DNA: TGTGCCAGCTCATCCACTGATGATACGCAGTATTTT. Translating gives CASSSTDDTQYF. The full variable domain, rest sourced from reference TRBV18 and TRBJ2-3, is NAGVMQNPRHLVRRRGQEARLRCSPMKGHSHVYWYRQLPEEGLKFMVYLQKENIIDESGMPKERFSAEFPKEGPSILRIQQVVRGDSAAYFCASSSTDDTQYFGPGTRLTVL.

In this sample, this clone turned up once. The chain employs TRBV2 and TRBJ2-3; 14 bases fit TRBD2. The length of the CDR3 is 15 residues. Germline CDR1 is SNHLY and CDR2 is FYNNEI. After removal of 6 bases from V and 3 bases from J, the junction contained 2 bases not matched to a gene. The CDR3 region has the DNA TGTGCCAGCAGCGGGACTAGCGGGAGAACAGATACGCAGTATTTT. Translating gives CASSGTSGRTDTQYF.

This clone was picked up a small number of times. CDR3 in DNA: TGTGCCAGCAGTGAAGCCCGGACTGGGGGGGAGACCCAGTACTTC. This gives the protein CASSEARTGGETQYF. The genes are TRBV6-1 and TRBJ2-5; a possible D gene is TRBD2 (6 bases). The CDR3 is 15 residues long. CDR1 and CDR2 (germline): MNHNS, SASEGT. V shed 0 bases and J shed 5 bases, with 13 bases lying between them.

The chain links TRBV28 to TRBJ1-2, with D hard to call. Trimming took off 3 bases at V and 5 bases at J, with 13 bases between the two ends. CDR3 size: 14 residues. CDR1 and CDR2 from the germline V gene are MDHEN and SYDVKM. As DNA, the CDR3 is TGTGCCAGCAGTTTGAGCGGGTTAGGGTATGGCTACACCTTC. Its translation is CASSLSGLGYGYTF.

V usage is TRBV19 and J usage is TRBJ2-7, with TRBD2 as a possible D gene (5 bases). The CDR3 runs 13 residues. V was trimmed by 3 bases and J by 7 bases, leaving 13 bases between them. Germline V CDR1 and CDR2: LNHDA, SQIVND (reference sequence). In DNA form, the CDR3 reads TGTGCCAGTAGTATTGGGAAAGCGGAAGAGCAGTACTTC. Its protein product is CASSIGKAEEQYF. Full variable domain (remainder filled in from reference TRBV19 and TRBJ2-7): DGGITQSPKYLFRKEGQNVTLSCEQNLNHDAMYWYRQDPGQGLRLIYYSQIVNDFQKGDIAEGYSVSREKKESFPLTVTSAQKNPTAFYLCASSIGKAEEQYFGPGTRLTVT.

The rearrangement joins TRBV19 to TRBJ2-2; TRBD1 aligns across 7 bases. Germline CDR1 reads LNHDA; CDR2 reads SQIVND (reference sequence). V lost 10 bases to trimming and J lost 4 bases; unmatched junction nucleotides: 12. CDR3 length equals 15 residues. The CDR3 loop reads CATWGTAEVTGELFF. As DNA, the CDR3 is TGTGCCACGTGGGGGACAGCCGAGGTCACCGGGGAGCTGTTTTTT.

The V and J genes are TRBV5-5 and TRBJ1-2; no reliable D call. V lost 5 bases, J lost 6 bases, and 17 bases lay in between. Germline V gene lookup returns CDR1 SGHKS and CDR2 YYEKEE (reference sequence). This CDR3 region has 14 residues. CDR3 region: CASSLNVGSDGYTF. CDR3 in DNA: TGTGCCAGCAGTCTGAATGTCGGTTCGGATGGCTACACCTTC.

The V call is TRBV5-1, the J call TRBJ1-1; TRBD1 agrees at 8 bases. J lost 0 bases, V lost 2 bases, and 6 bases had no gene match. The V gene's germline CDR1 is SGHRS and CDR2 YFSETQ. The CDR3 has 16 residues. The DNA of the CDR3 is TGCGCCAGCAGCTTCCAAGGACAGGGAATGAACACTGAAGCTTTCTTT. Protein product: CASSFQGQGMNTEAFF.

This clone appeared a single time. The chain is built from TRBV9 and TRBJ1-2; 10 nucleotides match TRBD1. The CDR3 spans 17 residues. The V and J ends lost 3 bases and 4 bases, in that order; junction bases with no gene match: 12. Germline lookup yields CDR1 SGDLS and CDR2 YYNGEE. Here the CDR3 DNA reads TGTGCCAGCAGCGAGAGGGACAGGGGTCGTTTTATCTATGGCTACACCTTC. It translates to CASSERDRGRFIYGYTF.

This clone turned up a few times. The chain combines TRBV5-8 with TRBJ2-5, with D unresolved. The J call may be incorrect, as the DNA end agrees better with TRBJ2-7. The CDR3 is made up of 15 amino acids. Looked up from germline, CDR1 is SGHTS and CDR2 is YDEGEE. CDR3 region: CASSLGATQTYEQYF. Written as DNA, the CDR3 is TGTGCCAGCAGCTTGGGGGCTACGCAGACCTACGAGCAGTACTTC.

There are a few counts of this clone. This chain uses TRBV28 with TRBJ1-5; a weak D match, TRBD1 (5 bases). Germline V gives CDR1 MDHEN, CDR2 SYDVKM. V dropped 4 bases and J dropped 0 bases, with 34 bases sitting between them. This CDR3 region has 23 residues. This chain's CDR3 is CASSWATPESSVRQFYSNQPQHF. Here the CDR3 DNA reads TGTGCCAGCAGTTGGGCGACCCCGGAATCGTCAGTTAGACAGTTCTATAGCAATCAGCCCCAGCATTTT.

The chain couples TRBV4-1 to TRBJ1-6; D ambiguous. This CDR3 is 16 amino acids long. Trimming took off 4 bases at V and 7 bases at J, with 17 bases between the two ends. Germline loops: CDR1 MGHRA, CDR2 YSYEKL. DNA of the CDR3: TGCGCCAGCAGCCCTACTTTGGGCGCGGGGAATTCACCCCTCCACTTT. Translated: CASSPTLGAGNSPLHF.

This clone was counted at least ten times. V and J are TRBV7-9 and TRBJ2-1, with D possibly being TRBD1 (6 bases). Germline assignment: CDR1 SEHNR and CDR2 FQNEAQ (reference sequence). The CDR3 runs to 12 residues. Trimming removed 5 bases at V and 7 bases at J, with 9 bases between. DNA of the CDR3: TGTGCCAGCAGCCCAGGGGTTAATGAGCAGTTCTTC. Amino acid sequence: CASSPGVNEQFF.

The J gene is TRBJ2-1, the V gene TRBV6-1; D perhaps matches TRBD2 (5 bases). V lost 3 bases, J lost 6 bases, and 15 bases lay in between. Germline CDR1 and CDR2: MNHNS and SASEGT. The CDR3 sequence is 15 residues long. CDR3 nucleotide sequence: TGTGCCAGCAGTGAGTGGTCATCGGGATCCAATGAGCAGTTCTTC. Translating gives CASSEWSSGSNEQFF.

The genes are TRBV5-4 and TRBJ1-2, with a tentative D call TRBD1 (5 bases). Looked up from germline, CDR1 is SGHNT and CDR2 is YYREEE (reference sequence). With 4 bases removed from V and 3 bases from J, the gap between germline ends came to 13 bases. The CDR3 runs to 14 residues. The CDR3 coding sequence is TGTGCCAGCAGCGTCCCCAGGGAGGACTATGGCTACACCTTC. Translation gives CASSVPREDYGYTF.